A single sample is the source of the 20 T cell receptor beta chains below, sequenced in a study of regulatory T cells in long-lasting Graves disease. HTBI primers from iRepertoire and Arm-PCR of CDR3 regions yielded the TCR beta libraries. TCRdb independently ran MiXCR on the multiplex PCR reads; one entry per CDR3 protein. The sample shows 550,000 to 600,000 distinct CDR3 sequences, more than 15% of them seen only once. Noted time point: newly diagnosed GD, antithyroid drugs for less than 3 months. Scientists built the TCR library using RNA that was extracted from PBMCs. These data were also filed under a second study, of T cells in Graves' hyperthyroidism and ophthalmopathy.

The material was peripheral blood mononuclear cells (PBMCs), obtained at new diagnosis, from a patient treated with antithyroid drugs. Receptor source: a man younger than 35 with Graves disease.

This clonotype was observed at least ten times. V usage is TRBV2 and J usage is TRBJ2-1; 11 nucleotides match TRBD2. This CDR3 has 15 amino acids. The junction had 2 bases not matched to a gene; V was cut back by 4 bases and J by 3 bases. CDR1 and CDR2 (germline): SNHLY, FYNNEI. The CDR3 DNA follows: TGTGCCAGCAGTGTGGGACTAGCGGTCTACAATGAGCAGTTCTTC. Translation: CASSVGLAVYNEQFF.

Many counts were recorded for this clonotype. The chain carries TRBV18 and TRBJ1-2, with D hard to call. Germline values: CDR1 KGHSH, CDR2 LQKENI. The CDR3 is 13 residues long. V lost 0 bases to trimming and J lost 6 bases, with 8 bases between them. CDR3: CASSPPTRDGYTF. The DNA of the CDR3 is TGTGCCAGCTCACCACCGACCCGTGATGGCTACACCTTC.

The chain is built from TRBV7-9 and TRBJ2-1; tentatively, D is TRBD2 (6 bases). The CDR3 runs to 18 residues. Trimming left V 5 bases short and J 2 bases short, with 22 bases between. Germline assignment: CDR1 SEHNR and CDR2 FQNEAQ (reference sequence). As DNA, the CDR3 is TGTGCCAGCAGCCAACGTCCCACTCCGGGAGAAACCTACAATGAGCAGTTCTTC. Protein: CASSQRPTPGETYNEQFF.

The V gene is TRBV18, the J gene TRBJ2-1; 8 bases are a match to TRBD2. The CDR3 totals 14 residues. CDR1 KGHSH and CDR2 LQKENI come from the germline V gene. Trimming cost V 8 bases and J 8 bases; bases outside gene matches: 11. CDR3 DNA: TGTGCCAGCCTGCCCTCCCGGGAGGGCTATGAGCAGTTCTTC. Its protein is CASLPSREGYEQFF. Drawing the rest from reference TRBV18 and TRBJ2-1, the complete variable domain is NAGVMQNPRHLVRRRGQEARLRCSPMKGHSHVYWYRQLPEEGLKFMVYLQKENIIDESGMPKERFSAEFPKEGPSILRIQQVVRGDSAAYFCASLPSREGYEQFFGPGTRLTVL.

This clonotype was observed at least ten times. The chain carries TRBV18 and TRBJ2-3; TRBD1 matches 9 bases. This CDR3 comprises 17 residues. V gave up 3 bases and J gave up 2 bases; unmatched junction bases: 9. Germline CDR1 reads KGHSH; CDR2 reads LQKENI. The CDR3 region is CASSPKVDRGTTDTQYF. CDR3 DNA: TGTGCCAGCTCACCTAAAGTCGACAGGGGGACCACAGATACGCAGTATTTT.

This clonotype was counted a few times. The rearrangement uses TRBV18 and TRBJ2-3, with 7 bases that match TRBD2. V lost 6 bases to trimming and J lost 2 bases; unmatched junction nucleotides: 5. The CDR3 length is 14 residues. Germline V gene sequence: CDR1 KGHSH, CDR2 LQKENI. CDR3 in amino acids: CASSRSGNTDTQYF. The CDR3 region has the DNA TGTGCCAGCTCCCGGAGCGGGAACACAGATACGCAGTATTTT.

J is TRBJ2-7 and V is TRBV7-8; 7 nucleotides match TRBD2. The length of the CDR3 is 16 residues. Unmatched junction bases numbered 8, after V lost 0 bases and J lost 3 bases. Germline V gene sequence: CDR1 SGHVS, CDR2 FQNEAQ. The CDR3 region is CASSLASGTNHYEQYF. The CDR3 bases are TGTGCCAGCAGCTTAGCGAGCGGGACGAACCACTACGAGCAGTACTTC.

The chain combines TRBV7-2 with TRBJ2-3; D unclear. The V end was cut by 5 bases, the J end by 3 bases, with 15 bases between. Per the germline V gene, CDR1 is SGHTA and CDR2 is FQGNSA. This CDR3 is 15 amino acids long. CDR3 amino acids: CASSPQSGRTDTQYF. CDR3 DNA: TGTGCCAGCAGCCCCCAGTCGGGCAGGACAGATACGCAGTATTTT.

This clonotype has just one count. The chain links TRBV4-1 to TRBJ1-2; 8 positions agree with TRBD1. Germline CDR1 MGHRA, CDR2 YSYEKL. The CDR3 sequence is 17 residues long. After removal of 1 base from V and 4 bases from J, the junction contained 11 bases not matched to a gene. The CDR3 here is CASSQGGITGGAYGYTF. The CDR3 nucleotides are TGCGCCAGCAGCCAAGGCGGGATAACAGGGGGGGCCTATGGCTACACCTTC.

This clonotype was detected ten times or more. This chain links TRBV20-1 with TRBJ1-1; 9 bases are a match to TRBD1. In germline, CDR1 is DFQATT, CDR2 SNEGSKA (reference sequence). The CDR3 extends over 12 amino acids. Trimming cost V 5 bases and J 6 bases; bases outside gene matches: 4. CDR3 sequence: CSALRTGAEAFF. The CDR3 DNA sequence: TGCAGTGCTCTTAGGACAGGGGCTGAAGCTTTCTTT.

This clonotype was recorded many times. CDR3 protein: CASIETAGGPDEQFF. CDR3 sequence (DNA): TGTGCCAGCATCGAAACGGCGGGAGGGCCGGATGAGCAGTTCTTC. The chain employs TRBV27 and TRBJ2-1, with 9 positions matching TRBD2. This CDR3 region has 15 residues. After removal of 7 bases from V and 8 bases from J, the junction contained 12 bases not matched to a gene. Germline CDR1 and CDR2: MNHEY and SMNVEV (reference sequence).

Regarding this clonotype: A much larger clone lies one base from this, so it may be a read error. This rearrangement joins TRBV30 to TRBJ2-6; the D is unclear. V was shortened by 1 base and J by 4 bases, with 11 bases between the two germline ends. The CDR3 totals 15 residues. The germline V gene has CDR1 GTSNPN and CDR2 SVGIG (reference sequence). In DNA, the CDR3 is TGTGCCTGGAGTGGGGGATTCGAGGGGGCCAACGTCCTGACTTTC. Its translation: CAWSGGFEGANVLTF.

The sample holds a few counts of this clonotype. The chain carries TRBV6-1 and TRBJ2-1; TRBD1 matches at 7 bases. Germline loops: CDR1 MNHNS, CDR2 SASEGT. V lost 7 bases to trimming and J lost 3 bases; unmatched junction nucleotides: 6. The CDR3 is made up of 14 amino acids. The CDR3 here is CASTTTGYYNEQFF. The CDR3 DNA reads TGTGCCAGCACTACGACAGGGTACTACAATGAGCAGTTCTTC.

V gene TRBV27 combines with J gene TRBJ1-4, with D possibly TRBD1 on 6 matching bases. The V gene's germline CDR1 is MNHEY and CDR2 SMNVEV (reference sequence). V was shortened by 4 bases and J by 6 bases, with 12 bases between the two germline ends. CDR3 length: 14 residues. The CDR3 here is CASSSQGYDEKLFF. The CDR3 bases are TGTGCCAGCAGTTCACAGGGTTATGATGAAAAACTGTTTTTT. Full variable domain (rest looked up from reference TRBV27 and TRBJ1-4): EAQVTQNPRYLITVTGKKLTVTCSQNMNHEYMSWYRQDPGLGLRQIYYSMNVEVTDKGDVPEGYKVSRKEKRNFPLILESPSPNQTSLYFCASSSQGYDEKLFFGSGTQLSVL.

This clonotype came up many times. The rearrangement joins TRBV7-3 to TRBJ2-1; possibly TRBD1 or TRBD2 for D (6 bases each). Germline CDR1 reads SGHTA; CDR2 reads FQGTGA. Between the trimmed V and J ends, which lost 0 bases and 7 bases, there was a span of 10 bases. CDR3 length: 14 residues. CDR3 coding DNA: TGTGCCAGCAGCTTAACACGAGGGGGGAATGAGCAGTTCTTC. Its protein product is CASSLTRGGNEQFF.

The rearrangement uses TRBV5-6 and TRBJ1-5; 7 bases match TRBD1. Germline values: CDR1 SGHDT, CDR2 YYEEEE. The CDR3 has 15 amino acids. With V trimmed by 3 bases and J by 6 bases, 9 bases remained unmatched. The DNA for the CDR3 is TGTGCCAGCAGCTCTCAACAGGGGCCAGGTCAGCCCCAGCATTTT. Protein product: CASSSQQGPGQPQHF.

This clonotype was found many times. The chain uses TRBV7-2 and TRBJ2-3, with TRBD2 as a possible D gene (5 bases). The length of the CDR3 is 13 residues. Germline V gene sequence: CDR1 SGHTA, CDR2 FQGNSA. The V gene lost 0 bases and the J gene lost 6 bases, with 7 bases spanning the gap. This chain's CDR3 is CASSLAAADTQYF. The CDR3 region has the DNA TGTGCCAGCAGCTTAGCAGCGGCGGATACGCAGTATTTT.

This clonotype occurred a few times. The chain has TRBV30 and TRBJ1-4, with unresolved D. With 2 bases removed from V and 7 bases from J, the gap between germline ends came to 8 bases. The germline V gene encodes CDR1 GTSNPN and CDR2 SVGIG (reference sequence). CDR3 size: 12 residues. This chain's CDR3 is CAWSNPSEKLFF. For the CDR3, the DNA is TGTGCCTGGAGTAACCCGAGTGAAAAACTGTTTTTT. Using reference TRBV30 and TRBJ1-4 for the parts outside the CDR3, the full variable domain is SQTIHQWPATLVQPVGSPLSLECTVEGTSNPNLYWYRQAAGRGLQLLFYSVGIGQISSEVPQNLSASRPQDRQFILSSKKLLLSDSGFYLCAWSNPSEKLFFGSGTQLSVL.

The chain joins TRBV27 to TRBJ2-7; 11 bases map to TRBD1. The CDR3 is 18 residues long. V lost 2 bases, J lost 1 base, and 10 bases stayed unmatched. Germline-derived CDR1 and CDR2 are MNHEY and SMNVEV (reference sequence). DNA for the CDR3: TGTGCCAGCAGTTTAAGTCCATTGGGACAGGGGGTGTCCTACGAGCAGTACTTC. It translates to CASSLSPLGQGVSYEQYF.

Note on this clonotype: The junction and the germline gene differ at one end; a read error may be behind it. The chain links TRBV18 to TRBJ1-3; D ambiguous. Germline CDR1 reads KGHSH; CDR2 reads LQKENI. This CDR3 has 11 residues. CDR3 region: CPSSPGNTIYF. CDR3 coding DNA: TGTCCCAGCTCACCGGGAAACACCATATATTTT.